This T cell receptor beta chain derives from a study of Tregs in tolerant kidney transplant recipients. Assay: immunoSEQ multiplex PCR; the TCRdb copy retains only in-frame clones and omits some. Of fewer than 100,000 clones listed, approximately 90% are singletons. CDR3 size: 14 residues. CDR1 is SGHTA, CDR2 FQGTGA, per germline. The V and J ends lost 5 bases and 6 bases respectively, with 14 bases between them. Sequenced here: Tregs from blood, sampled before the transplant. The source of this sequence is a human donor who received a combined kidney and bone marrow transplant. This sequence joins TRBV7-3 and TRBJ2-1; D is uncertain. CDR3 bases: TGTGCCAGCAGCCCCGACCGGGCTTCCAATGAGCAGTTCTTC. It specifies CASSPDRASNEQFF.